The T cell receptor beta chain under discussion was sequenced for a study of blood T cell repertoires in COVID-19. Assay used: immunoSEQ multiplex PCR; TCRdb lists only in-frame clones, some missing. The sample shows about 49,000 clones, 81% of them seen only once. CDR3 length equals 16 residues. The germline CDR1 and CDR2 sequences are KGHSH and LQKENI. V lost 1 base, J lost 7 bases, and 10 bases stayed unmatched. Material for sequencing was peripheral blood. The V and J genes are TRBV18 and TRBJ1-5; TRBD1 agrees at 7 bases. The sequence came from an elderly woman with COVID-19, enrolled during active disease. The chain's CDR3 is CASSPLGRGGIQPQHF. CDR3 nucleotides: TGTGCCAGCTCACCACTGGGTAGAGGGGGCATACAGCCCCAGCATTTT.